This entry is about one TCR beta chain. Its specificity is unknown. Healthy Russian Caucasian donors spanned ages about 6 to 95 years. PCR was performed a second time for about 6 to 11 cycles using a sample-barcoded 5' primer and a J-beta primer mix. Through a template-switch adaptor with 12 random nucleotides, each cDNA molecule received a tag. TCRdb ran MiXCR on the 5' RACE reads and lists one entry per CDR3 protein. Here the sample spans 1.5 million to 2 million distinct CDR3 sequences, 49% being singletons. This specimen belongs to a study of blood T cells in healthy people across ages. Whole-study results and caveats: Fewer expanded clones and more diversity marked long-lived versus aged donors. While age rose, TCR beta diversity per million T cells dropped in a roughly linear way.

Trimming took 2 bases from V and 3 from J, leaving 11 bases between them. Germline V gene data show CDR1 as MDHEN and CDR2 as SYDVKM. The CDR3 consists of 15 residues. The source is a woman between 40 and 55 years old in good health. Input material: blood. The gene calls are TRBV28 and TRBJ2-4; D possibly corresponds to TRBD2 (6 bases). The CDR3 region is CASSLPGDNKNIQYF. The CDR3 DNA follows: TGTGCCAGCAGTTTACCGGGAGATAACAAAAACATTCAGTACTTC.